This TCR beta chain was sequenced in a study of blood T cell repertoires in COVID-19 (dated by TCRdb to about 2020). Broadly, across the study: Samples from collaborators originated in the United States, Italy and Spain and spanned both the acute and convalescent phases of COVID-19. The material from the prospective study consisted of cDNA or gDNA derived from T cells, B-cell-depleted T cells, or PBMCs. Subjects who had been exposed to COVID-19, were actively infected with it, or had recovered from it provided the deeply sampled blood TCRbeta repertoires that made up the dataset. The repertoires were made available in a free public database intended to serve as a resource for research on the immune response to SARS-CoV-2. Samples came from the ongoing ImmuneRACE study (first 160 participants) plus 1,254 subjects from 6 global collaborators. A de-identified subject ID, COVID-19 status, age in years and sex were almost always included in the sample metadata. Where available, HLA class I and class II types were taken from metadata supplied by the sample provider and were not determined by assay-based typing.

The immunoSEQ Assay, a bias-controlled multiplex PCR, was used to amplify TCRbeta CDR3 regions from genomic DNA. In the authors' own workflow: Within the assay, amplification of reference gene primers was used to estimate how many nucleated cells each sample contained. Sequence reads were collapsed and filtered to measure the absolute abundance of every unique TCRbeta CDR3 rearrangement. Productive Simpson clonality was computed per sample as the square root of Simpson's diversity index over productive rearrangements. Imported from immuneACCESS, the table was reduced by TCRdb to in-frame sequences with V and J called. These copies leave out some clones; in studies compared against another copy, an unresolved V gene accounts for under half, and the cause of the remainder is not known. That table furnishes V, J and clone size, whereas the DNA furnished D and trimming. The sample yields about 20,000 clones; around 84% were counted once. The ten largest account for less than 5% of the sample.

Comments on this clone: The specificity of this receptor is unknown. Base quality data are lacking; no much larger clone is found one base away.

Collaborating institutions collected whole blood in K2EDTA tubes following their own protocols. Collaborator samples were shipped for TCRbeta analysis as frozen whole blood, isolated PBMCs, or DNA extracted from either sample type. Points the paper makes about the study in general: The quantity of clinical and demographic metadata differed by source and by participant and was supplied without curation.

The sequence was collected from a man aged 50 to 59 with active COVID-19. Source material: peripheral blood.

The CDR3 region: CASSPGRGEQFF. The DNA is as follows: TGTGCCAGCTCACCGGGCAGGGGCGAGCAGTTCTTC. The chain couples TRBV18 to TRBJ2-1; the D gene is possibly TRBD1, with 6 bases matching. Trimming takes 3 bases from V and 10 bases from J, and the germline ends sit 10 bases apart. From the germline V gene, CDR1 is KGHSH and CDR2 is LQKENI. Measured from the cysteine to the phenylalanine, the CDR3 is 12 residues long. The sequence is cut down to CDR3 DNA, 36 bases in frame from base 1.